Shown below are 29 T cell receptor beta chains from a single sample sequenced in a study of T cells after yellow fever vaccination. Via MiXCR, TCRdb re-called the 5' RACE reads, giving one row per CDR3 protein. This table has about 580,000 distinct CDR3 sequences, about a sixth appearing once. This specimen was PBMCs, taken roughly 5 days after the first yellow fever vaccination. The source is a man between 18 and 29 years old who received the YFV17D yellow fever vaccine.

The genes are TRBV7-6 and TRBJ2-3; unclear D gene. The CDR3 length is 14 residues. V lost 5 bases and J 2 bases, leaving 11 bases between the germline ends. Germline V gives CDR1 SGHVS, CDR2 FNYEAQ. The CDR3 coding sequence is TGTGCCAGCAGCACCCGGGCCTACACAGATACGCAGTATTTT. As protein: CASSTRAYTDTQYF. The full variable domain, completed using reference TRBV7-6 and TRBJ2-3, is GAGVSQSPRYKVTKRGQDVALRCDPISGHVSLYWYRQALGQGPEFLTYFNYEAQQDKSGLPNDRFSAERPEGSISTLTIQRTEQRDSAMYRCASSTRAYTDTQYFGPGTRLTVL.

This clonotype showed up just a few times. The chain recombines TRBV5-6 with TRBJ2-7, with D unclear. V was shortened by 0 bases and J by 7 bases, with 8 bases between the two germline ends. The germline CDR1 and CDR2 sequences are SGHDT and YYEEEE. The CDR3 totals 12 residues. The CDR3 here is CASSLAPREQYF. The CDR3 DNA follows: TGTGCCAGCAGCTTGGCTCCTCGGGAGCAGTACTTC.

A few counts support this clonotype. CDR3 sequence: CASSPRGGSVGYNEQFF. The CDR3 coding sequence is TGTGCCAGCAGCCCGCGAGGGGGCTCGGTCGGTTACAATGAGCAGTTCTTC. The rearrangement uses TRBV7-9 and TRBJ2-1; 7 nucleotides line up with TRBD1. V was clipped by 5 bases and J by 4 bases; unmatched bases: 14. Per the germline V gene, CDR1 is SEHNR and CDR2 is FQNEAQ (reference sequence). The CDR3 contains 17 residues.

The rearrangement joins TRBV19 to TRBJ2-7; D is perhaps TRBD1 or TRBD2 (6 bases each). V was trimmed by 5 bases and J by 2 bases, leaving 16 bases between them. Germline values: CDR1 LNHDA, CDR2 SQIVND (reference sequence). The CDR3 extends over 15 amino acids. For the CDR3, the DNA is TGTGCCAGTAGTCCCCTGGGGGGCCCCACCTACGAGCAGTACTTC. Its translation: CASSPLGGPTYEQYF.

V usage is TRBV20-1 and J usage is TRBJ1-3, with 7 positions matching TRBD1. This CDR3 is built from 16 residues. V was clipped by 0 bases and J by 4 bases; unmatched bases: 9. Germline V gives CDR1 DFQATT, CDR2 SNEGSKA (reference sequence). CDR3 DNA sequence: TGCAGTGCTAGAGACCGGGTCCGACAGGGAGGAAACACCATATATTTT. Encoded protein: CSARDRVRQGGNTIYF.

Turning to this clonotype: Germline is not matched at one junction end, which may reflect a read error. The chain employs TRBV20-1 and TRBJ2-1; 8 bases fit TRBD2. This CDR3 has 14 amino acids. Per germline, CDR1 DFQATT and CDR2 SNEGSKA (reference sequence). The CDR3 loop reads CSASWASGLDEQLF. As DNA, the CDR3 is TGCAGTGCTAGCTGGGCTAGCGGGTTGGATGAGCAGTTATTC.

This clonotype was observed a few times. The CDR3 nucleotides are TGTGCCAGCAGCGCTGCGGGACGGAGTAATGAAAAACTGTTTTTT. Translated: CASSAAGRSNEKLFF. This chain uses TRBV7-9 with TRBJ1-4; D might be TRBD1 (5 bases). Trimming cost V 5 bases and J 4 bases, with 14 bases left between them. CDR1 SEHNR and CDR2 FQNEAQ come from the germline V gene (reference sequence). The CDR3 contains 15 residues.

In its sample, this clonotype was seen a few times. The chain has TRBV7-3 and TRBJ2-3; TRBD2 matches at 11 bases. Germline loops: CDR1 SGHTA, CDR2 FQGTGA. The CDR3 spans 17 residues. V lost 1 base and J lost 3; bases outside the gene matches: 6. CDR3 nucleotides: TGTGCCAGCAGCTTAAGGGCTAGCGGGGGGACTACAGATACGCAGTATTTT. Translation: CASSLRASGGTTDTQYF.

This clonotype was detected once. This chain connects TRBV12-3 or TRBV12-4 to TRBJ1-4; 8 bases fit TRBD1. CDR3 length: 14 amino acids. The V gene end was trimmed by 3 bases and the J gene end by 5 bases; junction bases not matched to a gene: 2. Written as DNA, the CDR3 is TGTGCCAGCAGTTTTGACAGGGGAAATGAAAAACTGTTTTTT. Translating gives CASSFDRGNEKLFF.

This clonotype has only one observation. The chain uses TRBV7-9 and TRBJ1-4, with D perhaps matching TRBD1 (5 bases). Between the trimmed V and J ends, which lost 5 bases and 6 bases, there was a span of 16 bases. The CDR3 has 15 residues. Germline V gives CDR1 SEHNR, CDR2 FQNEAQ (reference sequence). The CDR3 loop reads CASSPGTHADEKLFF. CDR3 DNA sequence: TGTGCCAGCAGCCCGGGGACTCACGCTGATGAAAAACTGTTTTTT. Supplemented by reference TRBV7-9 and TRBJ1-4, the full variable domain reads DTGVSQNPRHKITKRGQNVTFRCDPISEHNRLYWYRQTLGQGPEFLTYFQNEAQLEKSRLLSDRFSAERPKGSFSTLEIQRTEQGDSAMYLCASSPGTHADEKLFFGSGTQLSVL.

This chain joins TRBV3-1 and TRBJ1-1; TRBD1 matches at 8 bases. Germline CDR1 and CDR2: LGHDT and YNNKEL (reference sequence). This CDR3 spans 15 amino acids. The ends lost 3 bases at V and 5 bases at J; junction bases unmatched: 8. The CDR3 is CASSHRQGTGTEAFF. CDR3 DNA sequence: TGTGCCAGCAGCCACCGACAGGGGACGGGTACTGAAGCTTTCTTT.

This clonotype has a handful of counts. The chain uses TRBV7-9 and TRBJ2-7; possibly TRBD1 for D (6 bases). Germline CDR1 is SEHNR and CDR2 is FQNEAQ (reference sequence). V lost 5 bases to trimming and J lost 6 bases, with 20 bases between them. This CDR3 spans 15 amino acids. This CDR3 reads CASSIRVGTPSEQYF. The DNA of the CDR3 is TGTGCCAGCAGCATTCGAGTGGGGACACCGTCCGAGCAGTACTTC.

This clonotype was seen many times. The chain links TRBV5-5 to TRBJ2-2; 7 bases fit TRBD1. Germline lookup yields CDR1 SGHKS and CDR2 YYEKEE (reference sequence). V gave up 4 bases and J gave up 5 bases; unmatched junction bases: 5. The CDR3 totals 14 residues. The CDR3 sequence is CASSEGARTGELFF. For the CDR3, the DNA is TGTGCCAGCAGCGAGGGGGCGAGGACCGGGGAGCTGTTTTTT.

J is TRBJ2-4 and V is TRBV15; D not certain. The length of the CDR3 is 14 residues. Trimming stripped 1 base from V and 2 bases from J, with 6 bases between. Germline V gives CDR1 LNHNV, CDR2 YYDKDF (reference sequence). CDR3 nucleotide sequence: TGTGCCACCAGCAGAGGGGCAACCAAAAACATTCAGTACTTC. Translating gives CATSRGATKNIQYF.

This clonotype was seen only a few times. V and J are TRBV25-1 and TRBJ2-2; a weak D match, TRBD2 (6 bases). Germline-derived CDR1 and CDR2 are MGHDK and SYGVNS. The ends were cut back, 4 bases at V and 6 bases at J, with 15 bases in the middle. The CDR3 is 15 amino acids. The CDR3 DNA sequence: TGTGCCAGCAGTGGGAGGGCCGTGATGGCCGGGGAGCTGTTTTTT. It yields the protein CASSGRAVMAGELFF. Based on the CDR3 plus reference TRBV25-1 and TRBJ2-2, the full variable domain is EADIYQTPRYLVIGTGKKITLECSQTMGHDKMYWYQQDPGMELHLIHYSYGVNSTEKGDLSSESTVSRIRTEHFPLTLESARPSHTSQYLCASSGRAVMAGELFFGEGSRLTVL.

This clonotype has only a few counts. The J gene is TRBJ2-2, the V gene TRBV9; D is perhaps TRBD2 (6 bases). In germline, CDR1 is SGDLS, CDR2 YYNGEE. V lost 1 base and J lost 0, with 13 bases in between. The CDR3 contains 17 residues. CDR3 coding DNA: TGTGCCAGCAGCGTAATCGGCTTAGCGGCGAACACCGGGGAGCTGTTTTTT. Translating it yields CASSVIGLAANTGELFF.

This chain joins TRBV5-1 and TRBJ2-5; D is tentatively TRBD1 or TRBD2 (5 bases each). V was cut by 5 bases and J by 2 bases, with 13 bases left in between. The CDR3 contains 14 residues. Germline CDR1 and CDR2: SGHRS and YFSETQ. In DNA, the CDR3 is TGCGCCAGCAGACCGGGACCGGCACAAGAGACCCAGTACTTC. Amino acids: CASRPGPAQETQYF.

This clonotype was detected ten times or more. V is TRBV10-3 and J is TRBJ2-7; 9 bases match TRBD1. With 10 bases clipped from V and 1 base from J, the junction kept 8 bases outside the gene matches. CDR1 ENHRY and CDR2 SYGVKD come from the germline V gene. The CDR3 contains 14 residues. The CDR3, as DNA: TGTGCCACGAGAGGACAGGGGACTTCCTACGAGCAGTACGTC. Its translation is CATRGQGTSYEQYV.

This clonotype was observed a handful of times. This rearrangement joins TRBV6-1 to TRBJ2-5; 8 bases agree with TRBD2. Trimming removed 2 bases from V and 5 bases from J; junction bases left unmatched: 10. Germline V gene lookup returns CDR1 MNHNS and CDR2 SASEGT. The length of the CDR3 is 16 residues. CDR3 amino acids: CASSESGTRLLETQYF. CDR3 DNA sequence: TGTGCCAGCAGTGAATCCGGGACTAGATTACTGGAGACCCAGTACTTC.

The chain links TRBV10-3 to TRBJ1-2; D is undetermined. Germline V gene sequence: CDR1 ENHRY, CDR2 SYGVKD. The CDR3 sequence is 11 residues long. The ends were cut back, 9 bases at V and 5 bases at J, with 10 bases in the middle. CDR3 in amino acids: CAIGDRYGYTF. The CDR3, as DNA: TGTGCCATTGGTGATAGATATGGCTACACCTTC.

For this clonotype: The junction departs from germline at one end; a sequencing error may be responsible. The CDR3 is CASSHPSGGTGKLFF. The DNA for the CDR3 is TGCGCCAGCAGTCATCCGTCGGGGGGTACCGGGAAGCTGTTTTTT. This chain connects TRBV23-1 to TRBJ2-2, with 7 bases lining up with TRBD2. TRBV23-1 is identified as an open reading frame with a role that is uncertain. The CDR3 sequence is 15 residues long.

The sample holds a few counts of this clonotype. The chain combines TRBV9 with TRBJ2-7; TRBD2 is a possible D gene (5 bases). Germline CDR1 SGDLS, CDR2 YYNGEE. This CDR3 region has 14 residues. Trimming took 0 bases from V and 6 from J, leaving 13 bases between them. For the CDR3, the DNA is TGTGCCAGCAGCGTAGACGAGGGATGGGTCGAGCAGTACTTC. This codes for CASSVDEGWVEQYF. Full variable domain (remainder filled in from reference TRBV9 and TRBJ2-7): DSGVTQTPKHLITATGQRVTLRCSPRSGDLSVYWYQQSLDQGLQFLIQYYNGEERAKGNILERFSAQQFPDLHSELNLSSLELGDSALYFCASSVDEGWVEQYFGPGTRLTVT.

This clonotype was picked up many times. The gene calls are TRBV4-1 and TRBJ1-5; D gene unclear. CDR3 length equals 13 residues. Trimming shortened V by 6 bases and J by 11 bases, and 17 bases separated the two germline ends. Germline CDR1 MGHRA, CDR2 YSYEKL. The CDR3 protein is CASSLEGGLAQHF. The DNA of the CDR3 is TGCGCCAGCAGTCTAGAGGGCGGTCTGGCCCAGCATTTT.

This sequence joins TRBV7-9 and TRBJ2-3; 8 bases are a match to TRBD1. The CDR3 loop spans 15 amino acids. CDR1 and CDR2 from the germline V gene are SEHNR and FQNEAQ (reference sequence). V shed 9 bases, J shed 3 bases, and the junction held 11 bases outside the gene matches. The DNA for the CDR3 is TGTGCCAGTTCAGGGGGCCCCTTGGAAACAGATACGCAGTATTTT. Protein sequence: CASSGGPLETDTQYF.

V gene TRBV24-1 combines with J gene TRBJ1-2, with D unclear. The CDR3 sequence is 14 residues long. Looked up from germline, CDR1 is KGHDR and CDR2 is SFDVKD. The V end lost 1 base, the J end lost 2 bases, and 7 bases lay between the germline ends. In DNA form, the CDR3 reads TGTGCCACCAGTGATTTCACCAGGAACTATGGCTACACCTTC. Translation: CATSDFTRNYGYTF.

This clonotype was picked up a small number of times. The chain's CDR3 is CASSQSLNTGELFF. As DNA, the CDR3 is TGTGCCAGCAGCCAAAGTCTGAACACCGGGGAGCTGTTTTTT. V gene TRBV3-1 combines with J gene TRBJ2-2, with unresolved D. Trimming removed 2 bases at V and 1 base at J, with 5 bases between. CDR3 length: 14 amino acids. Per the germline V gene, CDR1 is LGHDT and CDR2 is YNNKEL (reference sequence).

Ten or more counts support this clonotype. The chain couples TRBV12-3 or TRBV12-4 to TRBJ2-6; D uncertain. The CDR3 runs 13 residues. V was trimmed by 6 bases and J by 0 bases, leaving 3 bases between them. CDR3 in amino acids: CASRNSGANVLTF. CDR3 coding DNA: TGTGCCAGCAGGAACTCTGGGGCCAACGTCCTGACTTTC.

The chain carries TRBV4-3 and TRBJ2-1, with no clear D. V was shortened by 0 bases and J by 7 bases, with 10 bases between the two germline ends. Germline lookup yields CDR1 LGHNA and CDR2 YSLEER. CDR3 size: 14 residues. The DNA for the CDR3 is TGCGCCAGCAGCCAAGATCTGAAAGGAAATGAGCAGTTCTTC. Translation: CASSQDLKGNEQFF.

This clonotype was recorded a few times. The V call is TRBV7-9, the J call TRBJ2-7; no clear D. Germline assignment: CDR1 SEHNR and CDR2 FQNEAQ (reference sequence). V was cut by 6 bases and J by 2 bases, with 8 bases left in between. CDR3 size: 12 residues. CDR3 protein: CASRIGPYEQYF. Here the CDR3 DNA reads TGTGCCAGCAGAATAGGACCCTACGAGCAGTACTTC.